The clone carrying this T cell receptor (beta chain) was observed many times. Its target is unknown. MiXCR, run by TCRdb on the RACE reads, gives a single entry per CDR3 protein. Found here are tens of thousands of distinct CDR3 sequences, approximately 6.7% of them singletons; the top ten hold 1.5% to 2%. This entry belongs to a study of human T cells and chemical hapten exposure. The overall study: Subjects had 2% DPC placed on 2 cm by 2 cm of upper inner arm skin for sensitization.

V shed 4 bases and J shed 2 bases, with 13 bases lying between them. This CDR3 contains 15 residues. Germline CDR1 reads ENHRY; CDR2 reads SYGVKD. Stated time point: pre-sensitization, week 0. Treatment defined: therapeutic diphenylcyclopropenone sensitization with weekly scalp DPC. Study outcomes and limitations: PT1 expanded TCR counts and patch test score correlated positively.

The TCR comes from a woman aged 25 to 39 with alopecia areata. Some clones in this sample may be carry-over from other donors' samples. The chain combines TRBV10-3 with TRBJ2-3; maybe TRBD2 (6 bases). Specimen: whole blood, collected in connection with sensitization to the hapten diphenylcyclopropenone (DPC). CDR3 sequence (DNA): TGTGCCATCAGTGGTCCTAGCGAACCCACAGATACGCAGTATTTT. Protein sequence: CAISGPSEPTDTQYF.